This TCR beta chain was recovered during a study of cytomegalovirus exposure and HLA in healthy donors. Study-wide results and caveats: Solely CMV serostatus was available to characterize immune exposure. Follow-up analysis later connected one missense variant in DCLRE1C with trimming of TCR beta V- and J-genes. Sequencing likely generated an artifact that appeared as a cluster of highly shared sequence variants.

Regarding donors, all were healthy bone marrow donors. PCR was performed using 60 Vbeta and 13 Jbeta primers. The repertoire was sequenced with immunoSEQ multiplex PCR; TCRdb's copy has only in-frame clones and lacks some. The repertoire includes about 150,000 clones, approximately 84% of them detected once, and 4.8% sits in the top ten. CDR1 is SQVTM and CDR2 is ANQGSEA in the germline V gene. With V trimmed by 4 bases and J by 5 bases, 11 bases remained unmatched. The CDR3 runs to 15 residues. This clone was detected a few times. What it binds is unknown. The chain carries TRBV29-1 and TRBJ2-5; 9 bases are shared with TRBD2. This receptor was taken from a young man in good health and CMV-seronegative. Sequencing was performed on PBMCs. In nucleotides, the CDR3 is TGCAGCGTTGGCCCTTTCGCGGGAGGGTTGGAGACCCAGTACTTC. It yields the protein CSVGPFAGGLETQYF.